The T cell receptor (beta chain) described here comes from a study of blood T cell repertoires in COVID-19. Trimming took 1 base from V and 6 from J, leaving 5 bases between them. The CDR3 contains 12 residues. TCRdb keeps only in-frame clones here, not all; method: immunoSEQ multiplex PCR. The sample contains 55,000 to 90,000 clones, 86% of which appear only once. Sequenced material: peripheral blood. This sequence originates from a woman aged 60-75 years with acute or convalescent COVID-19. The chain uses TRBV12-3 or TRBV12-4 and TRBJ2-3; unclear D gene. The CDR3, as DNA: TGTGCCAGCAGTTTAGAAGAGGATACGCAGTATTTT. It encodes CASSLEEDTQYF.